This T cell receptor (beta chain) was captured in a study of shared clonotypes between healthy human individuals. The germline V gene encodes CDR1 SGHTA and CDR2 FQGTGA. The CDR3 is 15 amino acids. V was cut by 4 bases and J by 4 bases, with 14 bases left in between. Sequencing was performed with immunoSEQ multiplex PCR; in TCRdb, only in-frame clones are kept and a portion is missing. The sample yields under 600,000 clones, 97% seen once. This chain connects TRBV7-3 to TRBJ2-1; D is undetermined. Sequencing was carried out using naive CD4+ T cells sorted from blood. Described subset: CD45RA+ positively selected. The TCR originated in a woman aged 25 to 45 in good health. In nucleotides, the CDR3 is TGTGCCAGCAGCTCCTCAGTTGTTAGTTACAATGAGCAGTTCTTC. This translates into CASSSSVVSYNEQFF.